The 22 T cell receptor beta chains below all came from one sample that was sequenced in a study of cytomegalovirus exposure and HLA in healthy donors. The PCR used 60 Vbeta and 13 Jbeta primers. Clones were sequenced by immunoSEQ multiplex PCR, and TCRdb holds only the in-frame ones, with some missing. Altogether roughly 18,000 clones are present, 60% to 80% being singletons, with the ten largest covering more than 3%. Sequencing was performed on PBMCs. The receptors shown here come from a man between 18 and 35 years old in good health and CMV-seronegative.

The J gene is TRBJ2-1, the V gene TRBV5-1; the D is unclear. Germline V CDR1 and CDR2: SGHRS, YFSETQ. V shed 0 bases and J shed 4 bases, with 5 bases lying between them. This CDR3 spans 13 amino acids. CDR3 sequence: CASSLGPYNEQFF. CDR3 DNA sequence: TGCGCCAGCAGCTTGGGGCCGTACAATGAGCAGTTCTTC.

The rearrangement joins TRBV30 to TRBJ2-2; D is perhaps TRBD2 (6 bases). The CDR3 is 12 amino acids. Trimming shortened V by 4 bases and J by 6 bases, and 9 bases separated the two germline ends. Germline V gives CDR1 GTSNPN, CDR2 SVGIG (reference sequence). In DNA form, the CDR3 reads TGTGCCTGGACCCCTAGCGCCGGGGAGCTGTTTTTT. Its translation is CAWTPSAGELFF.

This chain links TRBV6-5 with TRBJ1-4; weak D call: TRBD1 (6 bases). Germline assignment: CDR1 MNHEY and CDR2 SVGAGI. Trimming removed 5 bases at V and 8 bases at J, with 18 bases between. The CDR3 is 15 residues long. CDR3 region: CASSPFVGAGEKLFF. As DNA, the CDR3 is TGTGCCAGCAGTCCCTTTGTGGGGGCAGGAGAAAAACTGTTTTTT.

The V and J genes are TRBV7-2 and TRBJ1-2; TRBD1 aligns across 7 bases. Germline CDR1 reads SGHTA; CDR2 reads FQGNSA. This CDR3 comprises 15 residues. V was clipped by 8 bases and J by 6 bases; unmatched bases: 15. In nucleotides, the CDR3 is TGTGCCAGCCGCGGACAGGTCGCCGTTAGCGATGGCTACACCTTC. Residues: CASRGQVAVSDGYTF.

This chain joins TRBV30 and TRBJ2-3; D is perhaps TRBD1 (6 bases). Germline CDR1 reads GTSNPN; CDR2 reads SVGIG (reference sequence). The CDR3 spans 14 residues. The germline V and J ends were trimmed by 2 bases and 4 bases, with 13 bases remaining between them. The CDR3 DNA reads as TGTGCCTGGAGTCCCCGACAGGTATCAGATACGCAGTATTTT. This sequence encodes CAWSPRQVSDTQYF.

This chain links TRBV2 with TRBJ1-2; TRBD1 is a possible D gene (5 bases). V dropped 7 bases and J dropped 8 bases, with 14 bases sitting between them. The germline V gene has CDR1 SNHLY and CDR2 FYNNEI. The CDR3 totals 12 residues. The CDR3 loop is CASTPTGEGYTF. DNA for the CDR3: TGTGCCAGCACCCCGACGGGGGAGGGCTACACCTTC.

This clone was detected once. One end of the junction does not line up with germline, which may come from a read error. The chain links TRBV7-9 to TRBJ1-3; D is ambiguous. The CDR3 covers 12 residues. Germline-derived CDR1 and CDR2 are SEHNR and FQNEAQ (reference sequence). CDR3 protein: CSSSLVLNTIYF. The CDR3 region has the DNA TGTTCCAGCAGCTTAGTCCTAAACACCATATATTTT.

The rearrangement uses TRBV30 and TRBJ1-2; 9 bases are shared with TRBD1. The CDR3 length is 15 residues. V was clipped by 4 bases and J by 2 bases; unmatched bases: 8. CDR1 is GTSNPN, CDR2 SVGIG, per germline (reference sequence). CDR3 sequence: CAWKVVGTGNYGYTF. In DNA, the CDR3 is TGTGCCTGGAAGGTCGTCGGGACAGGGAACTATGGCTACACCTTC.

The chain carries TRBV30 and TRBJ1-1, with D uncertain. The CDR3 has 12 residues. Germline V gives CDR1 GTSNPN, CDR2 SVGIG (reference sequence). V lost 4 bases to trimming and J lost 7 bases, with 13 bases between them. Here the CDR3 DNA reads TGTGCCTGGATAGGCCAGGTTAATGAAGCTTTCTTT. Amino acid sequence: CAWIGQVNEAFF.

The chain recombines TRBV4-1 with TRBJ2-2, with D perhaps TRBD2 (5 bases). The CDR3 runs to 18 residues. V was shortened by 1 base and J by 0 bases, with 15 bases between the two germline ends. Germline-derived CDR1 and CDR2 are MGHRA and YSYEKL. The CDR3 reads CASSQAGVGDANTGELFF. In DNA, the CDR3 is TGCGCCAGCAGCCAAGCCGGGGTAGGCGATGCGAACACCGGGGAGCTGTTTTTT.

The table lists this clone with a few counts. In DNA, the CDR3 is TGCGCCAGCAGCCAAGATTATGGGACAGGGAGCTTGAAGGCCCAGCATTTT. Translation: CASSQDYGTGSLKAQHF. The V gene is TRBV4-1, the J gene TRBJ1-5; 9 bases align to TRBD1. Germline CDR1 and CDR2: MGHRA and YSYEKL. The CDR3 is made up of 17 amino acids. V trimming: 0 bases; J trimming: 11 bases; junction bases outside the gene matches: 14.

This clone occurred a few times. This chain links TRBV6-1 with TRBJ1-5; D uncertain. The CDR3 loop spans 13 amino acids. Trimming removed 8 bases from V and 4 bases from J, with 12 bases in between. CDR1 and CDR2 from the germline V gene are MNHNS and SASEGT. CDR3 region: CASVRHLNQPQHF. In DNA form, the CDR3 reads TGTGCCAGCGTGAGACACCTAAATCAGCCCCAGCATTTT.

V usage is TRBV29-1 and J usage is TRBJ2-3; D may be TRBD2 (6 bases). V lost 7 bases and J lost 5, with 10 bases in between. CDR1 and CDR2 (germline): SQVTM, ANQGSEA. The CDR3 contains 11 residues. The CDR3 sequence is CSGSGEDTQYF. CDR3 DNA sequence: TGCAGCGGCTCGGGAGAAGATACGCAGTATTTT.

The V gene is TRBV7-2, the J gene TRBJ2-5; D call uncertain. The CDR3 has 12 amino acids. Germline V gene lookup returns CDR1 SGHTA and CDR2 FQGNSA. V lost 5 bases and J lost 3, with 7 bases in between. CDR3 sequence reads: CASSRSEETQYF. CDR3 nucleotide sequence: TGTGCCAGCAGCCGAAGCGAAGAGACCCAGTACTTC.

This clone was observed a few times. This chain links TRBV19 with TRBJ1-1, with D tentatively TRBD1 (5 bases). Trimming pared 4 bases from V and 4 bases from J, leaving 10 bases between. This CDR3 comprises 13 residues. Germline CDR1 LNHDA, CDR2 SQIVND (reference sequence). The CDR3 bases are TGTGCCAGTAGTAGTCGGGGGATCACTGAAGCTTTCTTT. It yields the protein CASSSRGITEAFF.

The chain carries TRBV9 and TRBJ2-1; 8 positions agree with TRBD2. The CDR3 spans 15 residues. Germline CDR1 is SGDLS and CDR2 is YYNGEE. The V gene end was trimmed by 3 bases and the J gene end by 7 bases; junction bases not matched to a gene: 9. The chain's CDR3 is CASSALGASGNEQFF. CDR3 nucleotides: TGTGCCAGCAGCGCCCTCGGGGCTAGCGGGAATGAGCAGTTCTTC.

The J gene is TRBJ1-1, the V gene TRBV5-1; D is uncertain. Germline values: CDR1 SGHRS, CDR2 YFSETQ. This CDR3 is 14 amino acids long. V was pared by 0 bases and J by 1 base, with 7 bases between. The CDR3 region has the DNA TGCGCCAGCAGCTTGGCTCGGAGGAACACTGAAGCTTTCTTT. Its protein product is CASSLARRNTEAFF.

As for this clone: In the same sample, other DNA sequences code for this CDR3. The chain joins TRBV30 to TRBJ2-7, with D unclear. V was cut by 1 base and J by 3 bases, with 4 bases left in between. CDR3 length equals 11 residues. Per germline, CDR1 GTSNPN and CDR2 SVGIG (reference sequence). The CDR3 spells CAWSASYEQYF. CDR3 coding DNA: TGTGCCTGGAGTGCCAGCTACGAGCAGTACTTC.

The gene calls are TRBV28 and TRBJ1-5; D is unclear. CDR3 length equals 16 residues. CDR1 MDHEN and CDR2 SYDVKM come from the germline V gene. Trimming pared 3 bases from V and 0 bases from J, leaving 12 bases between. CDR3 residues: CASSFRLQYSNQPQHF. In DNA, the CDR3 is TGTGCCAGCAGTTTCAGGCTCCAATATAGCAATCAGCCCCAGCATTTT.

This clone appeared a few times. The rearrangement links TRBV5-6 to TRBJ1-6; the D is unclear. There are 14 residues in the CDR3. The V gene's germline CDR1 is SGHDT and CDR2 YYEEEE. Trimming took off 1 base at V and 10 bases at J, with 12 bases between the two ends. CDR3 nucleotide sequence: TGTGCCAGCAGCTTGAGAGGGCCCGAATCACCCCTCCACTTT. Translating it yields CASSLRGPESPLHF.

The J gene is TRBJ1-2, the V gene TRBV5-1, with no clear D. The CDR3 covers 13 residues. The V end lost 4 bases, the J end lost 8 bases, and 15 bases lay between the germline ends. Looked up from germline, CDR1 is SGHRS and CDR2 is YFSETQ. As DNA, the CDR3 is TGCGCCAGCAGCCGCGGGCCAGGAGAAGGCTACACCTTC. This codes for CASSRGPGEGYTF.

The chain couples TRBV30 to TRBJ1-2; 11 bases are a match to TRBD1. V shed 3 bases and J 4 bases; nucleotides not matched to a gene: 7. The CDR3 sequence is 15 residues long. Per germline, CDR1 GTSNPN and CDR2 SVGIG (reference sequence). CDR3 nucleotides: TGTGCCTGGAGCCCAGGACAGGGGGCGGGCTATGGCTACACCTTC. This sequence encodes CAWSPGQGAGYGYTF.